Listed below are T cell receptor beta chains from one sample, sequenced in a study of CD8+CD57+ T cells in acquired aplastic anemia. TCRdb called the reads again in MiXCR, with one record for every CDR3 protein. The data contain fewer than 200,000 distinct CDR3 sequences, roughly 63% of them singletons. Sequenced input: sorted CD4+, CD8+, or CD8+CD57+ T cells (not recorded which) from PBMCs. These receptors all stem from a human donor in good health. Each CDR3 is given with its conserved first and last residue. Each record gives: CDR3 protein, J gene, V gene.

CDR3: CASSWQGGDNEQFF; J: TRBJ2-1; V: TRBV7-3
CDR3: CATSGSLGTGVWTQYF; J: TRBJ2-5; V: TRBV24-1
CDR3: CATSDPHTGEAGYTF; J: TRBJ1-2; V: TRBV24-1
CDR3: CASGTNEQETQYF; J: TRBJ2-5; V: TRBV6-1
CDR3: CASRATSGGNIQYF; J: TRBJ2-4; V: TRBV2
CDR3: CASSLNPRGITDTQYF; J: TRBJ2-3; V: TRBV7-3
CDR3: CASSMGTGSYGYTF; J: TRBJ1-2; V: TRBV19
CDR3: CASSPPSAGAGGELFF; J: TRBJ2-2; V: TRBV28
CDR3: CASRLLPGQVLNTEAFF; J: TRBJ1-1; V: TRBV11-3
CDR3: CASSEGPQGATYEQYF; J: TRBJ2-7; V: TRBV2
CDR3: CSATSGVYTNTEAFF; J: TRBJ1-1; V: TRBV20-1
CDR3: CSVDMGTEAFF; J: TRBJ1-1; V: TRBV29-1
CDR3: CAISEPDYNSPLHF; J: TRBJ1-6; V: TRBV10-3
CDR3: CASSPEAGGYNEQFF; J: TRBJ2-1; V: TRBV7-9
CDR3: CASSVTSGINQETQYF; J: TRBJ2-5; V: TRBV9
CDR3: CSARVGVSQPQHF; J: TRBJ1-5; V: TRBV20-1
CDR3: CASSALGGNTIYF; J: TRBJ1-3; V: TRBV14
CDR3: CATSRDRANQRSQETQYF; J: TRBJ2-5; V: TRBV15
CDR3: CSVRDRGSYNEQFF; J: TRBJ2-1; V: TRBV29-1
CDR3: CASSSRLAGGPDTQYF; J: TRBJ2-3; V: TRBV6-1
CDR3: CSPAGAAFF; J: TRBJ1-1; V: TRBV29-1
CDR3: CASSLAGRGDQPQHF; J: TRBJ1-5; V: TRBV5-6
CDR3: CAARSSGQSSTDTQYF; J: TRBJ2-3; V: TRBV7-9
CDR3: CASSLLSGGAREQYF; J: TRBJ2-7; V: TRBV7-2
CDR3: CASSYYGGRNEAFF; J: TRBJ1-1; V: TRBV6-5
CDR3: CASSRQGSGGADTQYF; J: TRBJ2-3; V: TRBV7-8
CDR3: CASSPSGVGDYGYTF; J: TRBJ1-2; V: TRBV7-9
CDR3: CASSSTVQGNVAYEQYF; J: TRBJ2-7; V: TRBV5-1
CDR3: CSAKRGPYEQYF; J: TRBJ2-7; V: TRBV20-1
CDR3: CASSVDLSSYNEQFF; J: TRBJ2-1; V: TRBV2
CDR3: CSVKEGGQGEGYTF; J: TRBJ1-2; V: TRBV29-1
CDR3: CASTASGGPAFGFF; J: TRBJ2-1; V: TRBV25-1
CDR3: CASSPGEENTEAFF; J: TRBJ1-1; V: TRBV4-1
CDR3: CAISQKRTSGSRRFTDTQYF; J: TRBJ2-3; V: TRBV10-3
CDR3: CASSTGSSYEQYF; J: TRBJ2-7; V: TRBV7-2
CDR3: CASSLSFLGQGEQFF; J: TRBJ2-1; V: TRBV28
CDR3: CASSGSGYEQYF; J: TRBJ2-7; V: TRBV9